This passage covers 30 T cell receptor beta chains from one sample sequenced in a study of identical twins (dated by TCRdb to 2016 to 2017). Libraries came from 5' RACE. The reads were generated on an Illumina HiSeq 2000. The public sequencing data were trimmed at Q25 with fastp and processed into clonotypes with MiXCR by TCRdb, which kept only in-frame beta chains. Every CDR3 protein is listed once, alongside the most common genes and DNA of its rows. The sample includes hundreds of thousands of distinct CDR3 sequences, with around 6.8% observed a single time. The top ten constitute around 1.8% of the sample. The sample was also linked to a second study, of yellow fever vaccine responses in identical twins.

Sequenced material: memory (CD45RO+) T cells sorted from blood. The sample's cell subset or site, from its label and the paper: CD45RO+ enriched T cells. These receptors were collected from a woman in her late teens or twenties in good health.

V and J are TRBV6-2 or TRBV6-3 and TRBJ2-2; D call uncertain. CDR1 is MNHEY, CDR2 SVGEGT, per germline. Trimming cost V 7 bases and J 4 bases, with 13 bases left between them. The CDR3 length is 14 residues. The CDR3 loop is CASNSRSGTGELFF. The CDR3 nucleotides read TGTGCCAGCAACTCGAGGTCGGGCACCGGGGAGCTGTTTTTT.

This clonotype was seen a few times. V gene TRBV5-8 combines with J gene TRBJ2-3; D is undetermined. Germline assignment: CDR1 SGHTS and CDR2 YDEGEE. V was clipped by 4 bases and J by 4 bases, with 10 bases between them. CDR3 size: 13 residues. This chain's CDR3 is CASSAAIPDTQYF. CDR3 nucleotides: TGTGCCAGCAGCGCAGCCATACCAGATACGCAGTATTTT.

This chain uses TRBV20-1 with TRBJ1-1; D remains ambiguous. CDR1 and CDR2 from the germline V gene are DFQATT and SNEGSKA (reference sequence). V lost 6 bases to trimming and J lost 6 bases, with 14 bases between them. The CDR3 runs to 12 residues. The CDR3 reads CSARREISEAFF. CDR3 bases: TGCAGTGCCCGAAGGGAGATCTCTGAAGCTTTCTTT.

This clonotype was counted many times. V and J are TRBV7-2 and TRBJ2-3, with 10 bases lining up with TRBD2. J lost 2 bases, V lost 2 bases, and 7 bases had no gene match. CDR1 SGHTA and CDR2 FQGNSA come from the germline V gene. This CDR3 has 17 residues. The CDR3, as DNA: TGTGCCAGCAGCTTAAAGGCTAGCGGGAGTCCCACAGATACGCAGTATTTT. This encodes CASSLKASGSPTDTQYF. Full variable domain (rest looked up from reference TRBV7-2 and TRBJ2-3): GAGVSQSPSNKVTEKGKDVELRCDPISGHTALYWYRQSLGQGLEFLIYFQGNSAPDKSGLPSDRFSAERTGGSVSTLTIQRTQQEDSAVYLCASSLKASGSPTDTQYFGPGTRLTVL.

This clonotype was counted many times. CDR3 sequence reads: CASSPRLVAGDTGELFF. The DNA of the CDR3 is TGCGCCAGCAGCCCACGTCTAGTCGCGGGGGACACCGGGGAGCTGTTTTTT. The chain combines TRBV5-1 with TRBJ2-2; 7 bases fit TRBD2. V shed 4 bases and J 3 bases; nucleotides not matched to a gene: 12. The germline V gene has CDR1 SGHRS and CDR2 YFSETQ. The CDR3 loop spans 17 amino acids. Together with reference TRBV5-1 and TRBJ2-2, the CDR3 gives the full variable domain: KAGVTQTPRYLIKTRGQQVTLSCSPISGHRSVSWYQQTPGQGLQFLFEYFSETQRNKGNFPGRFSGRQFSNSRSEMNVSTLELGDSALYLCASSPRLVAGDTGELFFGEGSRLTVL.

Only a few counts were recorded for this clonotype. CDR3 protein: CASSLDSGGNEQFF. Here the CDR3 DNA reads TGTGCCAGCAGCTTAGATTCGGGGGGGAATGAGCAGTTCTTC. The gene calls are TRBV7-8 and TRBJ2-1, with TRBD2 matching 8 bases. CDR1 and CDR2 (germline): SGHVS, FQNEAQ. V lost 1 base, J lost 7 bases, and 3 bases stayed unmatched. This CDR3 contains 14 residues.

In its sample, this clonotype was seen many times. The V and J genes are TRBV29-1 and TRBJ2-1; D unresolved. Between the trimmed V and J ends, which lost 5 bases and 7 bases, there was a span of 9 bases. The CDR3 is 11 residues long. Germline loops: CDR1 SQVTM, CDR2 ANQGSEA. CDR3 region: CSVSRGNEQFF. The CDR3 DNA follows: TGCAGCGTTAGCCGTGGGAATGAGCAGTTCTTC.

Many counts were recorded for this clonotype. The CDR3 sequence: CASSLVGITEAFF. The CDR3, as DNA: TGTGCCAGCAGTTTAGTAGGTATCACTGAAGCTTTCTTT. V gene TRBV12-3 or TRBV12-4 combines with J gene TRBJ1-1; D is unclear. V dropped 1 base and J dropped 4 bases, with 7 bases sitting between them. This CDR3 contains 13 residues.

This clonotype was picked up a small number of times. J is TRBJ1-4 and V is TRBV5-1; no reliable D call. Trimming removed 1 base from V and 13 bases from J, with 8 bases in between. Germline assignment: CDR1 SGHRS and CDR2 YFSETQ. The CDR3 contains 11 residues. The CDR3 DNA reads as TGCGCCAGCAGCTTGTGCCCCGGACTGTTTTTT. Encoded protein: CASSLCPGLFF.

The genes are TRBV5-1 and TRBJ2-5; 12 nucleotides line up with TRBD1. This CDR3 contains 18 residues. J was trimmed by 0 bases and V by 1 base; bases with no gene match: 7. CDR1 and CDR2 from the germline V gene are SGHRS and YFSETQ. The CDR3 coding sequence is TGCGCCAGCAGCTTGATGGGACAGGGGGCGGGGAACCAAGAGACCCAGTACTTC. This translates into CASSLMGQGAGNQETQYF.

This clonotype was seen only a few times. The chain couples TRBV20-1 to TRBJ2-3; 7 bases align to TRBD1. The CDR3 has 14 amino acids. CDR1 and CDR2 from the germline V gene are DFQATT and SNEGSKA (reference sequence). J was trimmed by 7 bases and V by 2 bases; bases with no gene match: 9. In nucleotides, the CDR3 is TGCAGTGCTAGAAGACAGGGATCCCTAAATACGCAGTATTTT. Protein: CSARRQGSLNTQYF.

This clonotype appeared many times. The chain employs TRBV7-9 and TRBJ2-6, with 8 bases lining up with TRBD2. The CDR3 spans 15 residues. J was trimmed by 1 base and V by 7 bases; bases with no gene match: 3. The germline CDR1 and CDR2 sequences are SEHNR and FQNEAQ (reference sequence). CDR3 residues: CASTERGSGANVLTF. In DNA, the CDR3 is TGTGCCAGCACCGAGCGGGGGTCTGGGGCCAACGTCCTGACTTTC.

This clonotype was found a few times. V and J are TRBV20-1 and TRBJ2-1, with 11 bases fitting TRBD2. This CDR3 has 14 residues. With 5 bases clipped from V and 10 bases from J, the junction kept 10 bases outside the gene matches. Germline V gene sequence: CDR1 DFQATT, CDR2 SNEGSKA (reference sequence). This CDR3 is CSAPISGRAGEQFF. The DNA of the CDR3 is TGCAGTGCTCCAATTAGCGGGAGGGCCGGCGAGCAGTTCTTC.

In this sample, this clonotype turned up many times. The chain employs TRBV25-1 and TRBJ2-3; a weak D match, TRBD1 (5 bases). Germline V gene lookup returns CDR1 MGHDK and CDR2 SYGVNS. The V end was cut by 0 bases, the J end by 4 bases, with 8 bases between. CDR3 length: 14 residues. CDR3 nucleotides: TGTGCCAGCAGTGAATACAGGGTGTCAGATACGCAGTATTTT. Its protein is CASSEYRVSDTQYF.

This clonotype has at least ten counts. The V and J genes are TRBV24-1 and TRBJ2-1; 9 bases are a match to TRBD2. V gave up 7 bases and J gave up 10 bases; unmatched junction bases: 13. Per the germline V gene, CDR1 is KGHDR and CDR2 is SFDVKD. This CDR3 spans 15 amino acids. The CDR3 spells CATRSPGLAGSEQFF. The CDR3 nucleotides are TGTGCCACCAGATCACCGGGACTAGCAGGCTCCGAGCAGTTCTTC.

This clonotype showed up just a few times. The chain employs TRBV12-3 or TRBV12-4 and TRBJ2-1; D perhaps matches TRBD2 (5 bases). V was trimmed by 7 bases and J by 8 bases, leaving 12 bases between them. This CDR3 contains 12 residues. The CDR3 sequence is CASTTLRDEQFF. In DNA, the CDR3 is TGTGCCAGCACCACTCTGAGGGATGAGCAGTTCTTC.

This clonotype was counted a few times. This CDR3 reads CASSAGERGYTF. The CDR3, as DNA: TGTGCCAGCAGTGCCGGAGAACGAGGCTACACCTTC. V is TRBV28 and J is TRBJ1-2; the D is unclear. The CDR3 is 12 residues long. Germline CDR1 reads MDHEN; CDR2 reads SYDVKM. Trimming cost V 5 bases and J 8 bases, with 12 bases left between them.

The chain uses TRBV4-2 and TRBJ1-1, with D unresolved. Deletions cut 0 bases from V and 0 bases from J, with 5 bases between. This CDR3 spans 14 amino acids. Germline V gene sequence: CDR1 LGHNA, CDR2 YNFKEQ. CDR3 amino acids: CASSQDHMNTEAFF. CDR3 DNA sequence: TGTGCCAGCAGCCAAGATCACATGAACACTGAAGCTTTCTTT.

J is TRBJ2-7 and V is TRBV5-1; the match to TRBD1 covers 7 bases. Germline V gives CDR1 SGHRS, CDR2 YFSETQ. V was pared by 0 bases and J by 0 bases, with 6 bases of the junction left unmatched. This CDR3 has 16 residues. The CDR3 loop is CASSLEGAVGSYEQYF. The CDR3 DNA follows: TGCGCCAGCAGCTTGGAGGGGGCAGTGGGCTCCTACGAGCAGTACTTC.

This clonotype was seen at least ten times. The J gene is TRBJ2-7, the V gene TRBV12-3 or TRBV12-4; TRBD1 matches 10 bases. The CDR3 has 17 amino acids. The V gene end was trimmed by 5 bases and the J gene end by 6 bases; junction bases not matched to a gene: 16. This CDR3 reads CASSPNLGTGEVREQYF. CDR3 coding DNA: TGTGCCAGCAGTCCTAACCTAGGGACAGGGGAGGTGCGCGAGCAGTACTTC.

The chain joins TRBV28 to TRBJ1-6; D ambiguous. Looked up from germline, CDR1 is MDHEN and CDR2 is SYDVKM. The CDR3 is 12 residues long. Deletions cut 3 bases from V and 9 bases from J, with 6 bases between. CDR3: CASSFQVSPLHF. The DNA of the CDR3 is TGTGCCAGCAGTTTCCAGGTTTCACCCCTCCACTTT.

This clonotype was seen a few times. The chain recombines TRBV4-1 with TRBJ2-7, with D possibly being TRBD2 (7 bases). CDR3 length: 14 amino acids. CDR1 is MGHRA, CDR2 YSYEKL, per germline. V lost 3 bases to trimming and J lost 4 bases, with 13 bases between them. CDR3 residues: CASSHPGGLYEQYF. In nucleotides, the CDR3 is TGCGCCAGCAGCCACCCCGGGGGGCTTTACGAGCAGTACTTC.

CDR3 nucleotides: TGTGCCAGCAGCTTAGCTTCCGGCAGGGGCACAGATACGCAGTATTTT. Protein: CASSLASGRGTDTQYF. The chain combines TRBV7-9 with TRBJ2-3, with D maybe TRBD1 (5 bases). The CDR3 is 16 amino acids. Trimming pared 0 bases from V and 1 base from J, leaving 11 bases between. In germline, CDR1 is SEHNR, CDR2 FQNEAQ (reference sequence).

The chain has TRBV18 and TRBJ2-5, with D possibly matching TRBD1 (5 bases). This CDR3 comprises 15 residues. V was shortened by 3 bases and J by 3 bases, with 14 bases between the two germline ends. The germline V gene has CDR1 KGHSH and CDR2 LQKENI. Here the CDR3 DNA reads TGTGCCAGCTCACCTCTTGCAGGGTTGAAAGAGACCCAGTACTTC. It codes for CASSPLAGLKETQYF.

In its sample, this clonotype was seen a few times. CDR3 residues: CASSSNPGGTQETQYF. DNA for the CDR3: TGTGCCAGCAGCTCGAACCCCGGGGGGACCCAAGAGACCCAGTACTTC. V is TRBV5-6 and J is TRBJ2-5, with TRBD2 identical over 7 bases. V gave up 3 bases and J gave up 1 base; unmatched junction bases: 9. Germline CDR1 SGHDT, CDR2 YYEEEE. The CDR3 is made up of 16 amino acids.

DNA for the CDR3: TGTGCCAGCAGCCCCGGGACTAGCGGGAAACCGGGGGAGACCCAGTACTTC. Protein sequence: CASSPGTSGKPGETQYF. V and J are TRBV3-1 and TRBJ2-5, with 13 bases aligning to TRBD2. Germline V gene lookup returns CDR1 LGHDT and CDR2 YNNKEL (reference sequence). Losses at the gene ends were 4 bases for V and 5 bases for J; bases not matched to a gene: 10. CDR3 length: 17 residues.

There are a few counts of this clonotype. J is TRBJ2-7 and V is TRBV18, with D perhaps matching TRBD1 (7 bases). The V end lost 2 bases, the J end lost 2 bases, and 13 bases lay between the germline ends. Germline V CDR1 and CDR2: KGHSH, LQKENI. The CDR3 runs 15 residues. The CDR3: CASSPLQGGPYEQYF. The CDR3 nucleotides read TGTGCCAGCTCACCATTGCAGGGGGGCCCCTACGAGCAGTACTTC.

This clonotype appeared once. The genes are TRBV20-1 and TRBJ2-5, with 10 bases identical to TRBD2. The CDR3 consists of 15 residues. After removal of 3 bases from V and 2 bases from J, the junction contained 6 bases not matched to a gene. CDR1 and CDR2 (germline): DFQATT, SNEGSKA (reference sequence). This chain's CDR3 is CSASPSGSRQETQYF. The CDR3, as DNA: TGCAGTGCTAGCCCTAGCGGGAGTAGGCAAGAGACCCAGTACTTC.

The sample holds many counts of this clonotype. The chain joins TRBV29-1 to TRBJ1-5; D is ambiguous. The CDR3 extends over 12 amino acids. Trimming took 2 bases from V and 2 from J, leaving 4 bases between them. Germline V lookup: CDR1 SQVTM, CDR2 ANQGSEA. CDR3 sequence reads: CSVEQGNQPQHF. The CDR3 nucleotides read TGCAGCGTTGAACAGGGCAATCAGCCCCAGCATTTT. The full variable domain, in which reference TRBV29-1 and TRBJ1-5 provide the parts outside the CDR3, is SAVISQKPSRDICQRGTSLTIQCQVDSQVTMMFWYRQQPGQSLTLIATANQGSEATYESGFVIDKFPISRPNLTFSTLTVSNMSPEDSSIYLCSVEQGNQPQHFGDGTRLSIL.

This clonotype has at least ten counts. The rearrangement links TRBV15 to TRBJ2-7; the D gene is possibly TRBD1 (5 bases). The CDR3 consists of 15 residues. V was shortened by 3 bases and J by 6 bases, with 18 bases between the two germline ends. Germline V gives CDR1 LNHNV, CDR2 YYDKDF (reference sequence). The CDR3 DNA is TGTGCCACCAGCAGTGTTTTGGGCAGGGTGGGCGAGCAGTACTTC. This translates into CATSSVLGRVGEQYF.